This TCR beta chain was identified during a study of blood T cell repertoires in COVID-19. Across the whole study: The study drew acute and convalescent COVID-19 samples from the United States, Italy and Spain.

The germline CDR1 and CDR2 sequences are GTSNPN and SVGIG (reference sequence). The ends were cut back, 8 bases at V and 6 bases at J, with 25 bases in the middle. This CDR3 comprises 16 residues. In the original processing: Scientists estimated how many nucleated cells there were by amplifying reference gene primers. Assay: immunoSEQ multiplex PCR; the TCRdb copy retains only in-frame clones and omits some. Clone size and V and J calls were adopted from that table, with D and trimming inferred from the DNA. There are nearly 400,000 clones in the sample; under 90% occur only once, and 1.7% lies in the top ten. Residents of under 25 US areas, aged roughly 18 to 89 years, made up the participants. Cohort allocation depended upon clinical history that participants reported.

The chain has TRBV30 and TRBJ1-4, with D possibly matching TRBD1 (5 bases). Sample: PBMCs or T cells enriched from blood (not recorded which). The source is a woman aged 25 to 39 who had recovered from COVID-19. CDR3 in amino acids: CAGHSYGVDRYEKLFF. Written as DNA, the CDR3 is TGTGCCGGACACTCATACGGCGTAGACAGATATGAAAAACTGTTTTTT.